Listed below are T cell receptor beta chains from one sample, sequenced in a study of T cell changes during pregnancy in multiple sclerosis. Clones were read by immunoSEQ multiplex PCR, and TCRdb kept only the in-frame ones, dropping some. The sample lists roughly 80,000 clones, 70% to 90% occurring once. The input for sequencing was peripheral blood, taken before pregnancy. The receptor set was obtained from a female donor with multiple sclerosis, enrolled in a pregnancy study. CDR3s include the opening cysteine and the closing phenylalanine or tryptophan. The D gene is left open where the match is weak. A row's size may be missing; if present it is once, few, many or a size class.

j_call d_call clone_size v_call cdr3_nt cdr3_aa
TRBJ2-1 - - TRBV27 TGTGCCAGCAGACCCGAGACGGGTGAGCAGTTCTTC CASRPETGEQFF
TRBJ2-3 - - TRBV15 TGTGCCACCAGCAGAGACCCCAATAGCGGCACAGATACGCAGTATTTT CATSRDPNSGTDTQYF
TRBJ2-3 TRBD2 - TRBV6-1 TGTGCCAGCAGTGTAGCGGGGGCCACAGATACGCAGTATTTT CASSVAGATDTQYF
TRBJ2-4 TRBD1 few TRBV7-9 TGTGCCAGCAGCTTAGCTGGGACAGTAGCCAAAAACATTCAGTACTTC CASSLAGTVAKNIQYF
TRBJ2-3 - once TRBV7-2 TGTGCCAGCACACAGGATCAGGGTACGCAGTATTTT CASTQDQGTQYF
TRBJ2-3 TRBD2 - TRBV9 TGTGCCAGCAGCGTAGGAGTAGCGGGGGGGTTCGGAGATACGCAGTATTTT CASSVGVAGGFGDTQYF
TRBJ2-3 - - TRBV9 TGTGCCAGCAGCGTAGACGGCAGGGTGGGCACAGATACGCAGTATTTT CASSVDGRVGTDTQYF
TRBJ2-1 - - TRBV12-5 TGTGCTAGTGGAGCAGCAGGGGTCTTTTGGGGCAATGAGCAGTTCTTC CASGAAGVFWGNEQFF
TRBJ2-7 TRBD2 - TRBV6-6 TGTGCCAGCAACCCGGGACTAGCCAACGAGCAGTACTTC CASNPGLANEQYF
TRBJ2-5 TRBD1 - TRBV6-5 TGTGCCAGCGGACCGCGGACAGGGGGCAGAGAGACCCAGTACTTC CASGPRTGGRETQYF
TRBJ1-5 TRBD1 once TRBV6-1 TGTGCCGTCGGGACAGGGGAAGTAGGCCAGCCCCAGCATTTT CAVGTGEVGQPQHF
TRBJ2-2 - - TRBV18 TGTGCCAGCTCACCCCAAAGTGCGACCGGGGAGCTGTTTTTT CASSPQSATGELFF
TRBJ1-1 - - TRBV6-6 TGTGCCAGCAGTTACTCCAGGGGCACTGAAGCTTTCTTT CASSYSRGTEAFF
TRBJ1-1 - - TRBV6-5 TGTGCCAGCAGTTACTATCTGAACATGAACACTGAAGCTTTCTTT CASSYYLNMNTEAFF
TRBJ2-2 TRBD1 - TRBV11-3 TGTGCCAGCAGCAGTGGACAGGACATCACCGGGGAGCTGTTTTTT CASSSGQDITGELFF
TRBJ2-7 TRBD1 - TRBV28 TGTGCCAGCAGTTTATCAGGACAGGGCCGCGAGCAGTACTTC CASSLSGQGREQYF
TRBJ1-2 - - TRBV11-2 TGTGCCAGCAGCCAAACAGGGATCCAAGGCTACACCTTC CASSQTGIQGYTF
TRBJ2-3 - - TRBV5-1 TGCGCCAGCAGCTTGTTCGGTCCTAGCACAGATACGCAGTATTTT CASSLFGPSTDTQYF